This T cell receptor beta chain stems from a study of blood T cell repertoires in COVID-19. J gave up 1 base and V 4 bases, and 7 bases lay outside the gene matches. This CDR3 is built from 15 residues. Germline loops: CDR1 GTSNPN, CDR2 SVGIG (reference sequence). Only in-frame clones appear in the TCRdb table, and some are missing; sequencing was by immunoSEQ multiplex PCR. The sample holds approximately 140,000 clones, almost 90% seen once. The J gene is TRBJ1-1, the V gene TRBV30; TRBD1 matches 9 bases. The clonotype originates from a human donor in a cohort sampled during active COVID-19. The specimen was peripheral blood. This CDR3 is CAWTRLTGGNTEAFF. CDR3 DNA: TGTGCCTGGACCCGACTGACAGGGGGGAACACTGAAGCTTTCTTT.